The 18 T cell receptor beta chains below come from one sample, sequenced in a study of shared clonotypes between healthy human individuals. Naive CD8 cells were CD45RO-negative, positively selected for CCR7, excluding terminally differentiated effector memory CD45RA+ cells. Assay used: immunoSEQ multiplex PCR; TCRdb lists only in-frame clones, some missing. The profile shows 2 million or so clones, approximately 94% of them singletons. Sequencing was performed on naive CD8+ T cells sorted from blood. The receptors originated from a man between 18 and 35 years old in good health.

Notes on this clone: An end of the junction differs from the germline gene, which may be a read error. This chain uses TRBV7-7 with TRBJ2-5; possible D gene TRBD2, 5 bases. The germline gives CDR1 SSHAT, CDR2 FNYEAQ (reference sequence). The CDR3 consists of 13 residues. The CDR3 sequence is CASSLSRLGEQYF. CDR3 sequence (DNA): TGTGCTAGCAGCTTATCAAGGTTGGGAGAGCAGTACTTC.

Concerning this clone itself: Different DNA sequences within this sample yield the same CDR3. This rearrangement joins TRBV13 to TRBJ2-3; weak D call: TRBD2 (5 bases). Germline V gives CDR1 PRHDT, CDR2 FYEKMQ (reference sequence). The CDR3 spans 13 residues. Between the trimmed V and J ends, which lost 6 bases and 1 base, there was a span of 8 bases. This chain's CDR3 is CASSPEGTDTQYF. The CDR3 DNA reads as TGTGCCAGCAGTCCGGAGGGCACAGATACGCAGTATTTT.

The CDR3 sequence: CASSWVETLGYNEQFF. CDR3 bases: TGTGCCAGCAGTTGGGTGGAGACTCTGGGGTACAATGAGCAGTTCTTC. The rearrangement links TRBV27 to TRBJ2-1; D unresolved. The CDR3 runs 16 residues. The germline gives CDR1 MNHEY, CDR2 SMNVEV (reference sequence). V lost 4 bases to trimming and J lost 4 bases, with 17 bases between them.

The chain couples TRBV30 to TRBJ1-1, with a tentative D call TRBD1 (6 bases). V lost 3 bases and J lost 1, with 21 bases in between. The V gene's germline CDR1 is GTSNPN and CDR2 SVGIG (reference sequence). This CDR3 is built from 17 residues. The DNA for the CDR3 is TGTGCCTGGAGAGACCATTACAGGGTGGTCCGGAACACTGAAGCTTTCTTT. The encoded protein is CAWRDHYRVVRNTEAFF. Complete variable domain (other parts from reference TRBV30 and TRBJ1-1): SQTIHQWPATLVQPVGSPLSLECTVEGTSNPNLYWYRQAAGRGLQLLFYSVGIGQISSEVPQNLSASRPQDRQFILSSKKLLLSDSGFYLCAWRDHYRVVRNTEAFFGQGTRLTVV.

The rearrangement uses TRBV27 and TRBJ2-5; no firm D call. The CDR3 contains 15 residues. V lost 1 base and J 2 bases, leaving 11 bases between the germline ends. Per germline, CDR1 MNHEY and CDR2 SMNVEV (reference sequence). CDR3 nucleotides: TGTGCCAGCAGTTTATGGGCCAGCCGGCAAGAGACCCAGTACTTC. Translation: CASSLWASRQETQYF.

The chain's CDR3 is CASSLDFNEQFF. CDR3 nucleotide sequence: TGTGCCAGCAGCTTAGATTTCAATGAGCAGTTCTTC. The chain recombines TRBV13 with TRBJ2-1; D call uncertain. V lost 1 base, J lost 6 bases, and 4 bases lay in between. The germline V gene has CDR1 PRHDT and CDR2 FYEKMQ (reference sequence). This CDR3 region has 12 residues.

Note on this clone: The sample contains more than one DNA sequence encoding this CDR3. The chain combines TRBV29-1 with TRBJ2-7, with D perhaps being TRBD1 or TRBD2 (5 bases each). Per the germline V gene, CDR1 is SQVTM and CDR2 is ANQGSEA. CDR3 length: 12 amino acids. The V end lost 4 bases, the J end lost 3 bases, and 10 bases lay between the germline ends. In DNA form, the CDR3 reads TGCAGCGTTGGGGAGCAGGGCTACGAGCAGTACTTC. Translated: CSVGEQGYEQYF.

The J gene is TRBJ2-1, the V gene TRBV15; D gene uncertain. The CDR3 extends over 15 amino acids. In germline, CDR1 is LNHNV, CDR2 YYDKDF (reference sequence). Trimming shortened V by 4 bases and J by 10 bases, and 20 bases separated the two germline ends. In nucleotides, the CDR3 is TGTGCCACCAGCAAAGCGCGGACGTCGATGGGGGAGCAGTTCTTC. The encoded protein is CATSKARTSMGEQFF.

J is TRBJ2-2 and V is TRBV11-2, with 11 positions matching TRBD2. The CDR3 has 14 residues. From germline, CDR1 is SGHAT and CDR2 FQNNGV. V dropped 3 bases and J dropped 11; count of bases not matched to a gene: 5. As DNA, the CDR3 is TGTGCCAGCAGCTTTAGCGGGAGGGCCGCAGAGCTGTTTTTT. Residues: CASSFSGRAAELFF.

The rearrangement uses TRBV5-1 and TRBJ2-7; D not resolved. Trimming took off 1 base at V and 2 bases at J, with 10 bases between the two ends. The CDR3 contains 14 residues. The germline V gene has CDR1 SGHRS and CDR2 YFSETQ. The CDR3 DNA follows: TGCGCCAGCAGCTTGAGGGATGCCGCCTACGAGCAGTACTTC. Its protein is CASSLRDAAYEQYF.

This clone was counted only a few times. The chain couples TRBV30 to TRBJ1-2; D perhaps matches TRBD1 (6 bases). Germline loops: CDR1 GTSNPN, CDR2 SVGIG (reference sequence). The CDR3 contains 13 residues. V lost 3 bases and J 8 bases, leaving 16 bases between the germline ends. CDR3 nucleotides: TGTGCCTGGAGGTTACAGGGATCCTGGGGCTACACCTTC. The encoded protein is CAWRLQGSWGYTF.

The chain uses TRBV13 and TRBJ2-7; 11 nucleotides match TRBD2. Per germline, CDR1 PRHDT and CDR2 FYEKMQ (reference sequence). This CDR3 has 15 residues. The V gene end was trimmed by 5 bases and the J gene end by 5 bases; junction bases not matched to a gene: 8. The CDR3 nucleotides read TGTGCCAGCAGCCCCTTAGCGGGAGGGCCAAACGAGCAGTACTTC. The encoded protein is CASSPLAGGPNEQYF. The variable domain in full, with the rest retrieved from reference TRBV13 and TRBJ2-7, is AAGVIQSPRHLIKEKRETATLKCYPIPRHDTVYWYQQGPGQDPQFLISFYEKMQSDKGSIPDRFSAQQFSDYHSELNMSSLELGDSALYFCASSPLAGGPNEQYFGPGTRLTVT.

V usage is TRBV19 and J usage is TRBJ2-1; TRBD2 matches 9 bases. CDR1 LNHDA and CDR2 SQIVND come from the germline V gene (reference sequence). V was pared by 5 bases and J by 7 bases, with 12 bases of the junction left unmatched. CDR3 length: 16 residues. In DNA, the CDR3 is TGTGCCAGTAGTCTGATGCGGGAGGGAAGGGATAATGAGCAGTTCTTC. The encoded protein is CASSLMREGRDNEQFF.

The rearrangement uses TRBV27 and TRBJ2-3; D is unclear. Trimming cost V 4 bases and J 0 bases, with 8 bases left between them. The germline V gene has CDR1 MNHEY and CDR2 SMNVEV (reference sequence). The CDR3 spans 14 residues. As DNA, the CDR3 is TGTGCCAGCAGTTGGAGTCCTAGCACAGATACGCAGTATTTT. Protein: CASSWSPSTDTQYF.

The V and J genes are TRBV2 and TRBJ2-1, with D hard to call. The V end lost 3 bases, the J end lost 0 bases, and 9 bases lay between the germline ends. This CDR3 spans 15 amino acids. Germline CDR1 and CDR2: SNHLY and FYNNEI. The CDR3 coding sequence is TGTGCCAGCAGTGATGGCAGGTCCTCCTACAATGAGCAGTTCTTC. It yields the protein CASSDGRSSYNEQFF.

The V and J genes are TRBV2 and TRBJ2-3; a possible D gene is TRBD2 (5 bases). This CDR3 spans 16 amino acids. Germline V gene sequence: CDR1 SNHLY, CDR2 FYNNEI. V lost 6 bases and J lost 3, with 19 bases in between. DNA for the CDR3: TGTGCCAGCAGCCAACCACCTACGGGGTCGACAGATACGCAGTATTTT. It specifies CASSQPPTGSTDTQYF. The full variable domain, in which reference TRBV2 and TRBJ2-3 provide the parts outside the CDR3, is EPEVTQTPSHQVTQMGQEVILRCVPISNHLYFYWYRQILGQKVEFLVSFYNNEISEKSEIFDDQFSVERPDGSNFTLKIRSTKLEDSAMYFCASSQPPTGSTDTQYFGPGTRLTVL.

The J gene is TRBJ1-3, the V gene TRBV27; possible D gene TRBD1, 5 bases. The CDR3 contains 16 residues. Germline CDR1 reads MNHEY; CDR2 reads SMNVEV (reference sequence). V lost 7 bases to trimming and J lost 0 bases, with 16 bases between them. CDR3 sequence (DNA): TGTGCCAGCACCGGGCTGGGGGTCATCTCTGGAAACACCATATATTTT. This sequence encodes CASTGLGVISGNTIYF.

This clone has more than one count but fewer than ten. The gene calls are TRBV7-8 and TRBJ2-3; TRBD1 agrees at 8 bases. From germline, CDR1 is SGHVS and CDR2 FQNEAQ. V trimming: 4 bases; J trimming: 1 base; junction bases outside the gene matches: 1. The CDR3 has 14 residues. Here the CDR3 DNA reads TGTGCCAGCAGCTCGGGACAGGGCACAGATACGCAGTATTTT. Protein: CASSSGQGTDTQYF.